Sequencing of this T cell receptor (beta chain) was carried out in a study of T cell repertoires in cytomegalovirus infection. In the study overall: In public TCR beta signatures, there were indications of both CMV infection and matching HLA type.

TCRdb reanalysed the reads using MiXCR and keeps one entry per CDR3 protein. Of approximately 120,000 distinct CDR3 sequences listed, about 30% were seen once; the top ten hold 80% to 85%. This clonotype has more than one count but fewer than ten. Its antigen is as yet unknown. Study-wide results and caveats: Cumulative frequency (of public TCR beta family members) identified carriers of CMV plus the relevant HLA. Across the ex vivo response, the dominant clonotypes were HLA-C-restricted CMV-specific TCR beta clonotypes.

Trimming took off 5 bases at V and 0 bases at J, with 17 bases between the two ends. This CDR3 comprises 17 residues. Germline V gives CDR1 MNHEY, CDR2 SVGAGI. The clonotype comes from a human donor in good health (CMV status not recorded). Some clones in this sample may be carry-over from other donors' samples. The V call is TRBV6-5, the J call TRBJ1-3; D is perhaps TRBD1 (5 bases). The material was CD8+ T cells from cultured PBMCs, obtained from culture after CMV antigen stimulation. CDR3 loop: CASSPSTRDSSGNTIYF. CDR3 nucleotides: TGTGCCAGCAGTCCCTCCACCAGGGATAGCTCTGGAAACACCATATATTTT.